One sample yielded the 5 T cell receptor beta chains listed below, sequenced in a study of OX40 agonist ivuxolimab in advanced cancers. Here immunoSEQ multiplex PCR was the method, and the copy in TCRdb shows in-frame clones only, minus some. The sample lists 30,000 to 35,000 clones, approximately 79% occurring once. Sequences were derived from CD4+ or CD8+ T cells sorted from blood, sampled in a trial of the OX40 agonist ivuxolimab. Source of these receptors: an adult with an advanced solid tumor such as melanoma, head and neck, liver or kidney cancer.

V gene TRBV11-2 combines with J gene TRBJ2-1, with 12 bases fitting TRBD2. CDR1 and CDR2 from the germline V gene are SGHAT and FQNNGV. Trimming cost V 4 bases and J 6 bases; bases outside gene matches: 4. This CDR3 spans 15 amino acids. For the CDR3, the DNA is TGTGCCAGCAGCTCGACTAGCGGGAGTGGCAATGAGCAGTTCTTC. Translating it yields CASSSTSGSGNEQFF.

Regarding this clone: The junction departs from the called germline gene at one end, perhaps through a read error. This chain uses TRBV15 with TRBJ2-5, with 7 bases aligning to TRBD2. This CDR3 spans 18 amino acids. CDR1 LNHNV and CDR2 YYDKDF come from the germline V gene (reference sequence). The CDR3 DNA follows: TGTGCCACCAGTCCAGATGAGCGGGGACTCCTCTACCAAGAGGCCCAGTACTTC. Protein sequence: CATSPDERGLLYQEAQYF.

The chain links TRBV2 to TRBJ2-1, with D unresolved. Germline V gives CDR1 SNHLY, CDR2 FYNNEI. V dropped 6 bases and J dropped 3 bases, with 3 bases sitting between them. The length of the CDR3 is 11 residues. The CDR3 sequence is CASRRYNEQFF. The CDR3 DNA reads as TGTGCCAGCAGGCGCTACAATGAGCAGTTCTTC.

This clone was detected once. The CDR3 reads CASSQGRAADTQYF. CDR3 DNA: TGCGCCAGCAGCCAAGGGCGGGCTGCAGATACGCAGTATTTT. The genes are TRBV4-1 and TRBJ2-3, with a tentative D call TRBD2 (5 bases). CDR3 size: 14 residues. Germline V lookup: CDR1 MGHRA, CDR2 YSYEKL. V was trimmed by 1 base and J by 4 bases, leaving 9 bases between them.

The chain recombines TRBV27 with TRBJ2-3; 8 nucleotides agree with TRBD2. The germline CDR1 and CDR2 sequences are MNHEY and SMNVEV (reference sequence). The CDR3 totals 17 residues. V trimming: 5 bases; J trimming: 1 base; junction bases outside the gene matches: 11. CDR3 coding DNA: TGTGCCAGCAGTCCTTATAGCGGAGCGGGGGGCACAGATACGCAGTATTTT. It specifies CASSPYSGAGGTDTQYF.